A selection of T cell receptor beta chains follows, all from one sample in a study of blood T cell repertoires in COVID-19. Assay used: immunoSEQ multiplex PCR; TCRdb lists only in-frame clones, some missing. Found here are 130,000 to 150,000 clones, under 90% of them singletons; the top ten hold around 8.5%. Sequenced: peripheral blood. These receptors originate from a human donor in a cohort sampled during active COVID-19. CDR3s include the opening cysteine and the closing phenylalanine or tryptophan. A D gene is named only where the DNA matches it firmly. A row's size may be missing; if present it is once, few, many or a size class.

once TRBD1 TRBJ1-5 TRBV28 TGTGCCAGCAGTTCGCCCGGGACAGGGAGCAATCAGCCCCAGCATTTT CASSSPGTGSNQPQHF
. . TRBJ2-7 TRBV18 TGTGCCAGCTCACGGGAGGCTAGCTACGAGCAGTACTTC CASSREASYEQYF
. TRBD1 TRBJ1-1 TRBV6-6 TGTGCCAGCAGTAAACAGGGGGCTGACACTGAAGCTTTCTTT CASSKQGADTEAFF
. TRBD2 TRBJ2-5 TRBV2 TGTGCCAGCAGTGGGACTAGCGGGAGAGAGACCCAGTACTTC CASSGTSGRETQYF
once . TRBJ2-7 TRBV27 TGTGCCAGCAGATCCTTTCCCTACGAGCAGTACTTC CASRSFPYEQYF
. . TRBJ2-7 TRBV4-1 TGCGCCAGCAGCCAAGATCTCGGGACCTACGAGCAGTACTTC CASSQDLGTYEQYF
once . TRBJ2-5 TRBV12-3/TRBV12-4 TGTGCCAGCAGATGGGGGGGCGGAGAGACCCAGTACTTC CASRWGGGETQYF
. . TRBJ1-1 TRBV18 TGTGCCAGCTCGCCTACAGGGAGCACTGAAGCTTTCTTT CASSPTGSTEAFF
. . TRBJ2-5 TRBV28 TGTGCCAGCAGACCTGGAGGGGGGGGCCCGTTCCAAGAGACCCAGTACTTC CASRPGGGGPFQETQYF
. TRBD1 TRBJ1-1 TRBV27 TGTGCCAGCAGCTACTTGACAGGGGGCCGAATTGAAGCTTTCTTT CASSYLTGGRIEAFF
. . TRBJ1-5 TRBV7-2 TGTGCCAGCAGCCGGACAAGCCAGGGTCAGCCCCAGCATTTT CASSRTSQGQPQHF
. TRBD1 TRBJ1-1 TRBV29-1 TGCAGCGTTGATGGACAGGGTAGTGAAGCTTTCTTT CSVDGQGSEAFF
. . TRBJ2-3 TRBV27 TGTGCCAGCAGTTTTGGGACACCCAGCACAGATACGCAGTATTTT CASSFGTPSTDTQYF
. . TRBJ2-7 TRBV21-1 TGTGCCAGCAGCAAATTGGGCGTAGGGGCAGGGCGGACCTACGAGCAGTACTTC CASSKLGVGAGRTYEQYF
. TRBD1 TRBJ2-2 TRBV10-3 TGTGCCATCAGTAGACAGGGGATGAACACCGGGGAGCTGTTTTTT CAISRQGMNTGELFF